The next 24 T cell receptor beta chains were all read from a single sample in a study of T cells in Graves' hyperthyroidism and ophthalmopathy. TCR beta CDR3 regions were amplified from RNA. Primed by the HTBI set, a first-round RT-PCR was run on the TCR CDR3. From the multiplex PCR reads, TCRdb called clonotypes with MiXCR, one entry per CDR3 protein. Seen here are 350,000 to 500,000 distinct CDR3 sequences, around 13% observed once, and the top ten hold 5.3%. Sequencing was carried out using blood. The receptors were sampled from a young woman with Graves' hyperthyroidism.

Many counts were recorded for this clonotype. This chain links TRBV28 with TRBJ2-5, with TRBD2 as a possible D gene (5 bases). From germline, CDR1 is MDHEN and CDR2 SYDVKM. This CDR3 contains 12 residues. V lost 2 bases and J lost 5, with 6 bases in between. CDR3 residues: CASSLVAETQYF. Written as DNA, the CDR3 is TGTGCCAGCAGTTTAGTAGCGGAGACCCAGTACTTC.

About this clonotype: It may be a read error: a sequence one base away is much more abundant. The rearrangement links TRBV6-2 or TRBV6-3 to TRBJ2-6, with D perhaps TRBD1 (5 bases). Per germline, CDR1 MNHEY and CDR2 SVGEGT. The CDR3 loop spans 16 amino acids. Written as DNA, the CDR3 is TGTGCCAGCAGTCGTCGTGGTCCCTCTGGGGCCTACGTCCTGACTTTC. The encoded protein is CASSRRGPSGAYVLTF.

This clonotype has ten or more counts. CDR3 nucleotide sequence: TGTGCCTGGAGTGAAATGACAGAACCCAACACTGAAGCTTTCTTT. It translates to CAWSEMTEPNTEAFF. The rearrangement joins TRBV30 to TRBJ1-1; maybe TRBD1 (5 bases). Between the trimmed V and J ends, which lost 1 base and 2 bases, there was a span of 14 bases. Looked up from germline, CDR1 is GTSNPN and CDR2 is SVGIG (reference sequence). The CDR3 sequence is 15 residues long.

The chain couples TRBV7-2 to TRBJ1-1, with D uncertain. The germline V gene has CDR1 SGHTA and CDR2 FQGNSA. V lost 2 bases, J lost 0 bases, and 4 bases lay in between. The CDR3 length is 13 residues. The CDR3 coding sequence is TGTGCCAGCAGCTTATTTATGAACACTGAAGCTTTCTTT. This gives the protein CASSLFMNTEAFF.

This clonotype was observed at least ten times. This chain links TRBV2 with TRBJ2-7; 9 positions match TRBD1. The CDR3 consists of 13 residues. Germline V lookup: CDR1 SNHLY, CDR2 FYNNEI. The V gene end was trimmed by 6 bases and the J gene end by 3 bases; junction bases not matched to a gene: 3. In DNA, the CDR3 is TGTGCCAGCAGGGGACAGGGCGGCTACGAGCAGTACTTC. This codes for CASRGQGGYEQYF.

There are many counts of this clonotype. The chain couples TRBV30 to TRBJ1-5; TRBD1 agrees at 7 bases. V was pared by 7 bases and J by 1 base, with 1 base of the junction left unmatched. The germline gives CDR1 GTSNPN, CDR2 SVGIG (reference sequence). CDR3 length: 12 amino acids. CDR3 sequence (DNA): TGTGCCTTGGGACAGAGCAATCAGCCCCAGCATTTT. Its translation: CALGQSNQPQHF.

There are many counts of this clonotype. The chain uses TRBV12-3 or TRBV12-4 and TRBJ1-5, with D hard to call. The CDR3 covers 14 residues. Between the trimmed V and J ends, which lost 3 bases and 5 bases, there was a span of 11 bases. The CDR3, as DNA: TGTGCCAGCAGTTTCCAATCCGGAGATCAGCCCCAGCATTTT. Translating it yields CASSFQSGDQPQHF.

This clonotype appeared many times. V usage is TRBV3-1 and J usage is TRBJ2-7; TRBD1 or TRBD2 may be the D gene (5 bases each). Germline V gene lookup returns CDR1 LGHDT and CDR2 YNNKEL (reference sequence). V was trimmed by 4 bases and J by 4 bases, leaving 17 bases between them. The CDR3 length is 15 residues. The CDR3 spells CASSPTPGTGYEQYF. CDR3 nucleotide sequence: TGTGCCAGCAGCCCCACTCCTGGGACGGGGTACGAGCAGTACTTC.

CDR3 coding DNA: TGCGCCAGCAGCGATACGGCCTCCAGCCAGATGTACAATGAGCAGTTCTTC. Translation: CASSDTASSQMYNEQFF. The gene calls are TRBV4-3 and TRBJ2-1; D unclear. The CDR3 is 17 amino acids. Germline V CDR1 and CDR2: LGHNA, YSLEER. The V and J ends lost 5 bases and 4 bases respectively, with 21 bases between them.

The chain combines TRBV30 with TRBJ1-2, with D unresolved. Trimming removed 4 bases from V and 8 bases from J, with 20 bases in between. CDR1 is GTSNPN, CDR2 SVGIG, per germline (reference sequence). The CDR3 is 14 residues long. The CDR3 region has the DNA TGTGCCTGGATCCCTGCCTATCAAAAGATCGGCTACACCTTC. Protein product: CAWIPAYQKIGYTF.

This clonotype was counted between two and nine times. V and J are TRBV28 and TRBJ1-2; D is unresolved. CDR3 size: 14 residues. Germline CDR1 reads MDHEN; CDR2 reads SYDVKM. V shed 6 bases and J shed 5 bases, with 16 bases lying between them. In nucleotides, the CDR3 is TGTGCCAGCAGCGCGGGCCTCAACCCTTATGGCTACACCTTC. This sequence encodes CASSAGLNPYGYTF.

The chain employs TRBV7-9 and TRBJ2-1, with 12 bases fitting TRBD2. Germline V gene lookup returns CDR1 SEHNR and CDR2 FQNEAQ (reference sequence). After removal of 4 bases from V and 5 bases from J, the junction contained 3 bases not matched to a gene. The CDR3 spans 15 residues. The DNA of the CDR3 is TGTGCCAGCAGCTCGGGACTAGCGGGCGACAATGAGCAGTTCTTC. Encoded protein: CASSSGLAGDNEQFF. Complete variable domain (other parts from reference TRBV7-9 and TRBJ2-1): DTGVSQNPRHKITKRGQNVTFRCDPISEHNRLYWYRQTLGQGPEFLTYFQNEAQLEKSRLLSDRFSAERPKGSFSTLEIQRTEQGDSAMYLCASSSGLAGDNEQFFGPGTRLTVL.

This clonotype appeared a few times. This chain connects TRBV5-1 to TRBJ2-1; 7 nucleotides line up with TRBD1. The CDR3 runs 13 residues. V lost 2 bases to trimming and J lost 9 bases; unmatched junction nucleotides: 5. CDR1 is SGHRS, CDR2 YFSETQ, per germline. The CDR3 loop reads CASSFPGQIEQFF. For the CDR3, the DNA is TGCGCCAGCAGCTTCCCGGGACAGATTGAGCAGTTCTTC.

This clonotype has ten or more counts. The genes are TRBV6-1 and TRBJ1-3; 8 bases are shared with TRBD1. The CDR3 is made up of 15 amino acids. CDR1 and CDR2 (germline): MNHNS, SASEGT. V lost 0 bases to trimming and J lost 3 bases; unmatched junction nucleotides: 1. The CDR3 nucleotides read TGTGCCAGCAGTGAAGCGACAGGGGTTGGAAACACCATATATTTT. Its translation: CASSEATGVGNTIYF.

Concerning this clonotype: The germline gene is not matched at one end of the junction; a read error may be the cause. The chain uses TRBV19 and TRBJ1-3; maybe TRBD1 (5 bases). This CDR3 spans 14 amino acids. Germline V gene sequence: CDR1 LNHDA, CDR2 SQIVND (reference sequence). The CDR3 spells CASTRGAGENIIYF. CDR3 DNA sequence: TGTGCCAGTACGCGGGGCGCAGGAGAAAACATCATATATTTT.

The rearrangement uses TRBV30 and TRBJ1-6; D remains ambiguous. Trimming took off 1 base at V and 2 bases at J, with 3 bases between the two ends. This CDR3 spans 13 amino acids. From germline, CDR1 is GTSNPN and CDR2 SVGIG (reference sequence). The CDR3 spells CAWSATYNSPLHF. In DNA, the CDR3 is TGTGCCTGGAGTGCGACCTATAATTCACCCCTCCACTTT.

This clonotype was detected ten times or more. The V gene is TRBV5-6, the J gene TRBJ2-7, with 11 bases aligning to TRBD2. Germline CDR1 SGHDT, CDR2 YYEEEE. The CDR3 extends over 17 amino acids. Unmatched junction bases numbered 14, after V lost 4 bases and J lost 5 bases. CDR3 DNA: TGTGCCAGCAGCCCGGCGGTAGCGGGAGGGCTGGTACACGAGCAGTACTTC. Amino acids: CASSPAVAGGLVHEQYF.

This clonotype was counted a few times. The chain combines TRBV6-2 or TRBV6-3 with TRBJ2-1, with 9 positions matching TRBD2. Germline assignment: CDR1 MNHEY and CDR2 SVGEGT. The CDR3 extends over 14 amino acids. The V and J ends lost 6 bases and 8 bases, in that order; junction bases with no gene match: 8. The CDR3 protein is CASRPGTSRDEQFF. CDR3 nucleotides: TGTGCCAGCAGACCCGGGACTAGCCGCGATGAGCAGTTCTTC.

This clonotype was counted a few times. The V gene is TRBV2, the J gene TRBJ2-7, with 7 bases matching TRBD1. CDR3 length: 15 amino acids. V shed 6 bases, J shed 3 bases, and the junction held 11 bases outside the gene matches. Germline assignment: CDR1 SNHLY and CDR2 FYNNEI. The CDR3: CASRVQTGSLYEQYF. CDR3 coding DNA: TGTGCCAGCAGGGTCCAGACAGGGTCCCTCTACGAGCAGTACTTC.

On this clonotype itself: Possible read error: a much larger clone is one base away. The chain carries TRBV5-1 and TRBJ2-7, with D uncertain. V gave up 3 bases and J gave up 6 bases, with 16 bases separating them. Germline V gene data show CDR1 as SGHRS and CDR2 as YFSETQ. This CDR3 region has 14 residues. CDR3 sequence reads: CASSSGPQSREQYF. The CDR3 DNA reads TGCGCCAGCAGCTCCGGACCCCAGTCGCGCGAGCAGTACTTC.

In its sample, this clonotype was seen many times. V gene TRBV5-8 combines with J gene TRBJ2-1, with D possibly matching TRBD2 (5 bases). CDR3 length: 15 residues. Germline CDR1 is SGHTS and CDR2 is YDEGEE. Trimming stripped 3 bases from V and 5 bases from J, with 15 bases between. The CDR3 here is CASSSSGKGNNEQFF. The DNA for the CDR3 is TGTGCCAGCAGCTCAAGCGGCAAAGGGAACAATGAGCAGTTCTTC. The full variable domain, rest sourced from reference TRBV5-8 and TRBJ2-1, is EAGVTQSPTHLIKTRGQQATLRCSPISGHTSVYWYQQALGLGLQFLLWYDEGEERNRGNFPPRFSGRQFPNYSSELNVNALELEDSALYLCASSSSGKGNNEQFFGPGTRLTVL.

This clonotype was found once. Given a much more abundant clone one base away, this may be a read error. The chain employs TRBV2 and TRBJ1-2; D unclear. The germline gives CDR1 SNHLY, CDR2 FYNNEI. Trimming shortened V by 6 bases and J by 4 bases, and 9 bases separated the two germline ends. The CDR3 spans 12 residues. The CDR3 DNA follows: TGTGCCAGCAGCGAGGTTACCTATGGCTACACCTTC. Its protein product is CASSEVTYGYTF.

This clonotype was found many times. This chain uses TRBV2 with TRBJ1-5; 9 bases are shared with TRBD1. V shed 4 bases and J 6 bases; nucleotides not matched to a gene: 13. Per germline, CDR1 SNHLY and CDR2 FYNNEI. CDR3 length: 17 residues. In DNA form, the CDR3 reads TGTGCCAGCAGTGTGTACAGGGGGCACGGTTTCGGTCAGCCCCAGCATTTT. Its translation: CASSVYRGHGFGQPQHF.

V and J are TRBV3-1 and TRBJ1-5; 9 nucleotides match TRBD1. Germline trimming cut 7 bases from V and 7 bases from J; bases unmatched to any gene: 14. Germline-derived CDR1 and CDR2 are LGHDT and YNNKEL (reference sequence). CDR3 size: 16 residues. CDR3 sequence: CASTPRNRGPRQPQHF. The CDR3 nucleotides read TGTGCCAGCACCCCCCGGAACAGGGGGCCGCGGCAGCCCCAGCATTTT.